These T cell receptor beta chains were read from a single sample in a study of T cell changes during pregnancy in multiple sclerosis. The assay was immunoSEQ multiplex PCR, and TCRdb's table has in-frame clones only and misses some. This table holds 70,000 to 100,000 clones, around 92% found once. The sequencing used peripheral blood, collected in the third trimester of pregnancy. These receptors were obtained from a female donor with multiple sclerosis, enrolled in a pregnancy study. The CDR3 runs from the conserved cysteine through the conserved F or W. A D gene is named only where the DNA matches it firmly. Some rows have no size entry. The others give once, few or many, or a class for an expanded clone.

D	V	J	size	DNA	CDR3
NA	TRBV11-1	TRBJ2-7	NA	TGTGCCAGCAGCCCCTCCCCCCAGGGCTACGAGCAGTACTTC	CASSPSPQGYEQYF
NA	TRBV9	TRBJ1-1	once	TGTGCCAGCAGCGTAGACGTAGGGGGAAACACTGAAGCTTTCTTT	CASSVDVGGNTEAFF
NA	TRBV5-1	TRBJ2-6	NA	TGCGCCAGCAGACCCCAAGCCACTGGGGCCAACGTCCTGACTTTC	CASRPQATGANVLTF
TRBD1	TRBV18	TRBJ2-1	once	TGTGCCAGCTCACCCGGGACAGGGTTCTCCTTGGGGCAGTTCTTC	CASSPGTGFSLGQFF
TRBD1	TRBV28	TRBJ1-2	NA	TGTGCCAGCAGTGTAGGGGGCCATGGCTACACCTTC	CASSVGGHGYTF
NA	TRBV5-4	TRBJ2-2	NA	TGTGCCAGCAGCTTGGCTGCGGGCCGCAAATCGTATGGGGGGGAGCTGTTTTTT	CASSLAAGRKSYGGELFF
NA	TRBV19	TRBJ2-1	NA	TGTGCCAGTACCATGGGGCGGGAGCAGTTCTTC	CASTMGREQFF
NA	TRBV7-9	TRBJ2-7	NA	TGTGCCAGCAGCTTCCAGACTACCGAGCAGTACTTC	CASSFQTTEQYF
TRBD1	TRBV5-4	TRBJ2-7	NA	TGTGCCAGCAGCTCAGGGGGCGCCGGCTACGAGCAGTACTTC	CASSSGGAGYEQYF
NA	TRBV30	TRBJ2-2	few	TGTGCCTGGAGTGTACGGGGGGCGGACACCGGGGAGCTGTTTTTT	CAWSVRGADTGELFF
TRBD2	TRBV29-1	TRBJ2-7	NA	TGCAGCGTTCGCCTAGCGGGTTCCTACGAGCAGTACTTC	CSVRLAGSYEQYF
NA	TRBV6-5	TRBJ2-7	NA	TGTGCCAGCAGATTACAGGGAAAAGGGACCTACGAGCAGTACTTC	CASRLQGKGTYEQYF
NA	TRBV7-2	TRBJ2-3	NA	TGTGCCAGCAGCTTAAGAGCGCTCACAGATACGCAGTATTTT	CASSLRALTDTQYF
TRBD1	TRBV5-4	TRBJ1-2	NA	TGTGCCAGCAGCTTGACAGGGGGCGGAGTTGGCTACACCTTC	CASSLTGGGVGYTF
TRBD2	TRBV28	TRBJ2-7	NA	TGTGCCAGCAGTAAACGACTAGCTCCCTACGAGCAGTACTTC	CASSKRLAPYEQYF
TRBD2	TRBV4-1	TRBJ2-7	NA	TGCGCCAGCAGCCGACTAGCGGGCGAGTACTACGAGCAGTACTTC	CASSRLAGEYYEQYF
NA	TRBV7-2	TRBJ1-4	once	TGTGCCAGCAGCCTCCGGGACTTTAATGAAAAACTGTTTTTT	CASSLRDFNEKLFF
TRBD2	TRBV11-2	TRBJ2-3	NA	TGTGCCAGCAGCCGAAAACTAACCGGGACTAGTTTCGTGGATACGCAGTATTTT	CASSRKLTGTSFVDTQYF
NA	TRBV15	TRBJ1-4	NA	TGTGCCACCAGCAGAGGTCAAGGGAGGGGAAGTGAAAAACTGTTTTTT	CATSRGQGRGSEKLFF
NA	TRBV29-1	TRBJ2-3	NA	TGCAGCGTTAACGGGATGAGCCCCACAGATACGCAGTATTTT	CSVNGMSPTDTQYF
NA	TRBV6-1	TRBJ2-5	NA	TGTGCCAGCAGCTTCCAAGAGACCCAGTACTTC	CASSFQETQYF
NA	TRBV6-5	TRBJ2-1	NA	TGTGCCAGTAGAACTAGCCGGCATGAGCAGTTCTTC	CASRTSRHEQFF
TRBD2	TRBV7-6	TRBJ2-7	NA	TGTGCCAGCAGCTTGGGCTCTAGCGGAACCTACGAGCAGTACTTC	CASSLGSSGTYEQYF
NA	TRBV28	TRBJ2-1	NA	TGTGCCAGCAGGGGGCCGGGGAGGCAATTGTACAATGAGCAGTTCTTC	CASRGPGRQLYNEQFF
TRBD2	TRBV7-9	TRBJ2-3	NA	TGTGCCAGCAGCTTAGGAGGTAGCGGGACAACAGATACGCAGTATTTT	CASSLGGSGTTDTQYF
TRBD2	TRBV28	TRBJ2-7	NA	TGTGCCAGCAGTACTTTGACTAGCGGGAGAGCCGAGCAGTACTTC	CASSTLTSGRAEQYF
TRBD1	TRBV27	TRBJ1-4	NA	TGTGCCAGCAGTTTATTGGGTCCGAAGGGGGCAAAACTGTTTTTT	CASSLLGPKGAKLFF
TRBD2	TRBV28	TRBJ2-7	NA	TGTGCCAGCAGTTTAGGCCTAGCGGGAGGGCCGTATGAGCAGTACTTC	CASSLGLAGGPYEQYF
NA	TRBV7-2	TRBJ2-5	NA	TGTGCCAGCAGCTCCCTCGCGGGGCTGGGGACCCAGTACTTC	CASSSLAGLGTQYF
TRBD2	TRBV19	TRBJ2-3	NA	TGTGCCAGTAGGGAAGGGACTAGCGGGAGAACAGATACGCAGTATTTT	CASREGTSGRTDTQYF
TRBD1	TRBV7-2	TRBJ1-1	NA	TGTGCCAGCAGCTTAATAGGACAGGGGGGCACTGAAGCTTTCTTT	CASSLIGQGGTEAFF
TRBD2	TRBV4-1	TRBJ2-3	NA	TGCGCCAGCAGCCCCCGCGGTAGCGGGACCACAGATACGCAGTATTTT	CASSPRGSGTTDTQYF
TRBD2	TRBV5-4	TRBJ2-2	NA	TGTGCCAGCAGCTTTCTACTTGCCCCACTAGCGCGGGGTTCCGGGGAGCTGTTTTTT	CASSFLLAPLARGSGELFF
NA	TRBV28	TRBJ2-6	once	TGTGCCAGCAGGAGTCTACCTGTCCGCCCCAGGGCTGGGGCCAACGTCCTGACTTTC	CASRSLPVRPRAGANVLTF
TRBD1	TRBV9	TRBJ1-1	NA	TGTGCCAGCAGCGTACCCCCGGACAGGGGGGGGCCGATGAACACTGAAGCTTTCTTT	CASSVPPDRGGPMNTEAFF
NA	TRBV5-1	TRBJ1-2	few	TGCGCCAGCAGCTTGGACAGTGCTAACTATGGCTACACCTTC	CASSLDSANYGYTF
NA	TRBV19	TRBJ2-7	NA	TGTGCCAGTAGTATAGTTGGACAGACCTACGAGCAGTACTTC	CASSIVGQTYEQYF
TRBD1	TRBV25-1	TRBJ2-5	NA	TGTGCCAGCAGTGAATGGACAGGGGGCGTGGGTGATAGAGAGACCCAGTACTTC	CASSEWTGGVGDRETQYF
TRBD2	TRBV9	TRBJ2-7	NA	TGTGCCAGCAGCGTAAAACTAGCGGGAGAGTTTTACGAGCAGTACTTC	CASSVKLAGEFYEQYF
NA	TRBV15	TRBJ1-2	once	TGTGCCACCAGTCAGGGGCTCGGCTATGGCTACACCTTC	CATSQGLGYGYTF
TRBD2	TRBV4-1	TRBJ2-7	NA	TGCGCCAGCAGCCCCACATTCCTAAGCGGGAGGGCTGACTACGAGCAGTACTTC	CASSPTFLSGRADYEQYF
NA	TRBV19	TRBJ2-3	NA	TGTGCCAGTAGGATGGCCGGCGGGGTAGCCGCAGATACGCAGTATTTT	CASRMAGGVAADTQYF
NA	TRBV7-6	TRBJ2-1	NA	TGTGCCAGCAGCCTCTCGGCGGGCAATGAGCAGTTCTTC	CASSLSAGNEQFF
TRBD1	TRBV10-3	TRBJ2-5	NA	TGTGCCGTAGGACAGGGGCAAGAGACCCAGTACTTC	CAVGQGQETQYF
NA	TRBV18	TRBJ2-2	NA	TGTGCCAGCTCGCAATTACAGGGTCACACCGGGGAGCTGTTTTTT	CASSQLQGHTGELFF
TRBD1	TRBV9	TRBJ1-4	NA	TGTGCCAGCAGCGTGGGGACAGACAATGAAAAACTGTTTTTT	CASSVGTDNEKLFF
NA	TRBV19	TRBJ2-7	NA	TGTGCCAGTGGGGACTTGACCTACGAGCAGTACTTC	CASGDLTYEQYF
TRBD2	TRBV28	TRBJ2-1	NA	TGTGCCAGCAGTTTCTCCAGCGGGAGGGCCAATGAGCAGTTCTTC	CASSFSSGRANEQFF
NA	TRBV27	TRBJ1-1	NA	TGTGCCAGCAGACCCCCAACAGAGAACACTGAAGCTTTCTTT	CASRPPTENTEAFF
TRBD1	TRBV2	TRBJ1-3	NA	TGTGCCAGCAGCCGGGACAGATTTACCCCCTATTTT	CASSRDRFTPYF
NA	TRBV28	TRBJ1-2	NA	TGTGCCAGCAGTATCCCAACAGGGTCCCAAGGTGGCTACACCTTC	CASSIPTGSQGGYTF
NA	TRBV5-5	TRBJ1-2	NA	TGTGCCAGCCGGACAGATCTCAACTATGGCTACACCTTC	CASRTDLNYGYTF
TRBD2	TRBV19	TRBJ2-1	NA	TGTGCCAGTAGTATATCAGTACTAGCGGGGGGCAATGAGCAGTTCTTC	CASSISVLAGGNEQFF
TRBD1	TRBV30	TRBJ1-3	NA	TGTGCCTGGAGACCTCGGACAGGGGACTCTGGAAACACCATATATTTT	CAWRPRTGDSGNTIYF
TRBD1	TRBV27	TRBJ2-7	NA	TGTGCCAGCAGTCCCGGACAGGGGGCGCGTGAGCAGTACTTC	CASSPGQGAREQYF
TRBD1	TRBV19	TRBJ2-1	NA	TGTGCCAGTAGTGTGACAGGGTACAATGAGCAGTTCTTC	CASSVTGYNEQFF